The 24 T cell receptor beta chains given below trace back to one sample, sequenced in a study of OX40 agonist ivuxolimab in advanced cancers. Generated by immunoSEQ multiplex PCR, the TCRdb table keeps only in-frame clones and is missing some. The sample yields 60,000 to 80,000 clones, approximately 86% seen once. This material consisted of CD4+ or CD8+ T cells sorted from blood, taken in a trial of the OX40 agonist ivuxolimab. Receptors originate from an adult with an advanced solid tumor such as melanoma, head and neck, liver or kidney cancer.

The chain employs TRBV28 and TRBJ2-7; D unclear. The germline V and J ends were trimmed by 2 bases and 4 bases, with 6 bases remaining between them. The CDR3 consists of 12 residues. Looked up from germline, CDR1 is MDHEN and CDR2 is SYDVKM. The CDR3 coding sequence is TGTGCCAGCAGTTTACACCTTTACGAGCAGTACTTC. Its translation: CASSLHLYEQYF.

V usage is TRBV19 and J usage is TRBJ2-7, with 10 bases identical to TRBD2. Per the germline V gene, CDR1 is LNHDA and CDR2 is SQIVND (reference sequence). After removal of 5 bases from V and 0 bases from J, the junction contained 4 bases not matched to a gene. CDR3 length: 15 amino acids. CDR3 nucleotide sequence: TGTGCCAGTAGTGCTAGCGGGAGAACCTCCTACGAGCAGTACTTC. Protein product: CASSASGRTSYEQYF.

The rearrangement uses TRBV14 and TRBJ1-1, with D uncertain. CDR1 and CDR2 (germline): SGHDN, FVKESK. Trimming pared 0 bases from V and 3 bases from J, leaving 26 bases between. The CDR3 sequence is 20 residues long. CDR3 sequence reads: CASSQEPSGRRKESYTEAFF. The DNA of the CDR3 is TGTGCCAGCAGCCAAGAACCCTCGGGTAGGCGAAAGGAGTCTTACACTGAAGCTTTCTTT.

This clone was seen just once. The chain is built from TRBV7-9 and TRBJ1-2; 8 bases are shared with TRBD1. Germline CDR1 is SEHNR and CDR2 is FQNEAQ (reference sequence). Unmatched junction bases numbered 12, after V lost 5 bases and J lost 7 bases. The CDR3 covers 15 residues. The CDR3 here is CASSRYGQGEGGYTF. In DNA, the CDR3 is TGTGCCAGCAGCCGATATGGACAGGGCGAAGGTGGCTACACCTTC.

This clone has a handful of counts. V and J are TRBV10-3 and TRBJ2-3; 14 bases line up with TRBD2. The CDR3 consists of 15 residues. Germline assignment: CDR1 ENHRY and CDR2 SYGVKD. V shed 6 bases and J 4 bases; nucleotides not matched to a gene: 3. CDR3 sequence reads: CAIRGLAGVADTQYF. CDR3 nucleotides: TGTGCCATCAGGGGACTAGCGGGAGTCGCAGATACGCAGTATTTT.

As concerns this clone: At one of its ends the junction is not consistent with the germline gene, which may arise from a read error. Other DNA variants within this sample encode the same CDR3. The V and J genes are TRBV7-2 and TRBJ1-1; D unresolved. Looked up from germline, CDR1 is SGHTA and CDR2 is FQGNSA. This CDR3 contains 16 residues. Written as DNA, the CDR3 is TGTGCCAGCAGCTTAGGCCTGGGCTCGGGTAACACTGAAGCCTTCTTT. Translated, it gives CASSLGLGSGNTEAFF.

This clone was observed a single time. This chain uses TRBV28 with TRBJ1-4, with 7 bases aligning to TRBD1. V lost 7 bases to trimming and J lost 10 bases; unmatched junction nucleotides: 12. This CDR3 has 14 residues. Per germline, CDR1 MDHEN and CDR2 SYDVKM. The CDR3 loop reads CASTLGVQGVKLFF. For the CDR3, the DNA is TGTGCCAGCACCCTAGGAGTCCAGGGGGTAAAACTGTTTTTT.

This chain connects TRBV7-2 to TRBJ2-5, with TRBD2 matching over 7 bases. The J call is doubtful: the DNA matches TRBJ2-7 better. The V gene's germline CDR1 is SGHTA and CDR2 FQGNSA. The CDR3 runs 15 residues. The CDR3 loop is CASSSQLGAGAEQYF. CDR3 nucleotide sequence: TGTGCCAGCAGCTCCCAATTGGGCGCGGGAGCCGAGCAGTACTTC.

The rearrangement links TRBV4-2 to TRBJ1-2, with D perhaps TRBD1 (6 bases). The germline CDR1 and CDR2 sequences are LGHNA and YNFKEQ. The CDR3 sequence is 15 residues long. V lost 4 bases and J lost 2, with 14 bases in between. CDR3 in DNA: TGTGCCAGCAGCCCTCATTCCGGACAGAACTATGGCTACACCTTC. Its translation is CASSPHSGQNYGYTF.

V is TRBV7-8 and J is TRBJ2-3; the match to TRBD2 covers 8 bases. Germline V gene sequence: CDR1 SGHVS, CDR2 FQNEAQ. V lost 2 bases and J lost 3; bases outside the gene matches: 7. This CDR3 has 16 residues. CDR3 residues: CASSLLAGGGTDTQYF. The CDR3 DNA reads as TGTGCCAGCAGCTTACTGGCGGGGGGCGGTACAGATACGCAGTATTTT.

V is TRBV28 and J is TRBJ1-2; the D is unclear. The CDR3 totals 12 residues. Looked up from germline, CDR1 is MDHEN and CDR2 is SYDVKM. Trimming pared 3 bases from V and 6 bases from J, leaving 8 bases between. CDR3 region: CASSFMGNGYTF. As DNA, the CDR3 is TGTGCCAGCAGTTTTATGGGGAATGGCTACACCTTC.

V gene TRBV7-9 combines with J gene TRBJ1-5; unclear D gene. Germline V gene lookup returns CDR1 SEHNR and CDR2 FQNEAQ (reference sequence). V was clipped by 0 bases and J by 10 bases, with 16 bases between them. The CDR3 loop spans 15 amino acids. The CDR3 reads CASSLARIGFGPQHF. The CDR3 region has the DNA TGTGCCAGCAGCTTAGCTAGGATAGGGTTCGGACCCCAGCATTTT.

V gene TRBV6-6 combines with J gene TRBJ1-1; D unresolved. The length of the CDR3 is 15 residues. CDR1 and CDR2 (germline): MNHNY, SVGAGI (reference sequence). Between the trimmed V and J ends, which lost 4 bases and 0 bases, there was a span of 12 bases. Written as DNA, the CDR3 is TGTGCCAGCAGTTTCCACGCAGGACTGAACACTGAAGCTTTCTTT. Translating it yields CASSFHAGLNTEAFF.

This CDR3 reads CASSSGAGSEKLFF. The CDR3 nucleotides read TGTGCCAGCAGCTCAGGGGCGGGTTCTGAAAAACTGTTTTTT. J is TRBJ1-4 and V is TRBV28, with TRBD1 as a possible D gene (6 bases). Germline values: CDR1 MDHEN, CDR2 SYDVKM. Trimming left V 6 bases short and J 7 bases short, with 15 bases between. The CDR3 totals 14 residues.

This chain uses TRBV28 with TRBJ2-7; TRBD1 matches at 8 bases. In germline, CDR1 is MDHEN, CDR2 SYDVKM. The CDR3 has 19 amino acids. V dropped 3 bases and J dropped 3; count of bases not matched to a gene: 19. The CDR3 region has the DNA TGTGCCAGCAGTTTCCCCCCTTACAGGAGACAGGGGATTTACTACGAGCAGTACTTC. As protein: CASSFPPYRRQGIYYEQYF. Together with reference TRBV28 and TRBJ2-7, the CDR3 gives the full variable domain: DVKVTQSSRYLVKRTGEKVFLECVQDMDHENMFWYRQDPGLGLRLIYFSYDVKMKEKGDIPEGYSVSREKKERFSLILESASTNQTSMYLCASSFPPYRRQGIYYEQYFGPGTRLTVT.

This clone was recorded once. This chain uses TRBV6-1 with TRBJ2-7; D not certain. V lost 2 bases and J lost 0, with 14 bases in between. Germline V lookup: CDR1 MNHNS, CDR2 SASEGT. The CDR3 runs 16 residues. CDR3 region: CASSEPRLFYSYEQYF. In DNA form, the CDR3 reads TGTGCCAGCAGTGAACCGCGCCTCTTCTACTCCTACGAGCAGTACTTC.

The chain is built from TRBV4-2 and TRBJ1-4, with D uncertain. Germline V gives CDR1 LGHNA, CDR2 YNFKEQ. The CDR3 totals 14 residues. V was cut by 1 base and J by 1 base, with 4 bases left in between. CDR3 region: CASSQGGTNEKLFF. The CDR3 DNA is TGTGCCAGCAGCCAAGGAGGAACTAATGAAAAACTGTTTTTT.

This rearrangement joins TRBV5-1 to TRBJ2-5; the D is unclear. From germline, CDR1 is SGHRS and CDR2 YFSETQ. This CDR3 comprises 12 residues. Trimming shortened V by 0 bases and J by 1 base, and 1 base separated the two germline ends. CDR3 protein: CASSLVQETQYF. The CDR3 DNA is TGCGCCAGCAGCTTGGTCCAAGAGACCCAGTACTTC.

The chain's CDR3 is CASSPTGGNTGELFF. The CDR3 bases are TGTGCCAGCAGCCCGACAGGGGGGAACACCGGGGAGCTGTTTTTT. The chain employs TRBV5-4 and TRBJ2-2; 9 bases are shared with TRBD1. The CDR3 has 15 amino acids. Per the germline V gene, CDR1 is SGHNT and CDR2 is YYREEE (reference sequence). With V trimmed by 4 bases and J by 1 base, 2 bases remained unmatched.

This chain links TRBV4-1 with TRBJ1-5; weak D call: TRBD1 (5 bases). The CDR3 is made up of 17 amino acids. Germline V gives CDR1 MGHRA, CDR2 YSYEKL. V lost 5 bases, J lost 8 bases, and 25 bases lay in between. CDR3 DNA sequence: TGCGCCAGCAGCGTAATGATCGGGGGAAACCTCCAAGAGCCCCAGCATTTT. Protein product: CASSVMIGGNLQEPQHF.

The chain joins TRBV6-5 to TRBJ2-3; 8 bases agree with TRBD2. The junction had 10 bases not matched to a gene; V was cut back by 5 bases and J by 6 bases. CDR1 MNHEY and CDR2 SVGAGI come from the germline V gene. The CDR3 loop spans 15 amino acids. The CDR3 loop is CASSPPGGQPDTQYF. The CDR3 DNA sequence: TGTGCCAGCAGTCCCCCGGGAGGGCAGCCTGATACGCAGTATTTT.

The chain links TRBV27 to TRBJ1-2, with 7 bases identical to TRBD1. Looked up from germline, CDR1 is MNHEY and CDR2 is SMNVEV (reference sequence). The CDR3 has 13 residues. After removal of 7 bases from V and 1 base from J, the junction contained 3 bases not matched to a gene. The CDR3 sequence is CASKGANNYGYTF. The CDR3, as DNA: TGTGCCAGCAAGGGGGCTAATAACTATGGCTACACCTTC.

The CDR3 DNA reads as TGTGCCAGCAGCTTCCCTGCTAGGACAGGGAATGAGCAGTTCTTC. Amino acid sequence: CASSFPARTGNEQFF. The genes are TRBV11-2 and TRBJ2-1, with TRBD1 matching 8 bases. CDR3 length: 15 residues. V lost 3 bases and J lost 7; bases outside the gene matches: 8. Per germline, CDR1 SGHAT and CDR2 FQNNGV.

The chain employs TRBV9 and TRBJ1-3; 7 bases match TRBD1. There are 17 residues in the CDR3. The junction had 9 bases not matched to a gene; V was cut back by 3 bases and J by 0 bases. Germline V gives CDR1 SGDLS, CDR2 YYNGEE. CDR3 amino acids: CASSATGTASSGNTIYF. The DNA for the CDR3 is TGTGCCAGCAGCGCCACCGGGACAGCCTCCTCTGGAAACACCATATATTTT.